The subject of this entry is one TCR beta chain. Its antigen is not identified. Libraries were prepared by immunoSEQ multiplex PCR; TCRdb keeps only in-frame clonotypes and omits some of them. The table shows under 150,000 clones, with around 93% occurring only once. This record belongs to a study of cytotoxic CD8 clonotypes in ibrutinib-treated CLL. Study outcomes and limitations: Private clonotypes, not public ones, expanded at ibrutinib response. Clonality went higher at ibrutinib response and then dropped back toward baseline at progression. Patients with sustained remission and those progressing were sampled at differing times. Circulating CD8+ T-cell counts were tracked by baseline clonality, which exceeded that of age-matched healthy donors.

This CDR3 is built from 15 residues. CDR1 and CDR2 (germline): SGHAT, FQNNGV. V shed 5 bases and J shed 2 bases, with 13 bases lying between them. This specimen consisted of PBMCs, obtained after 12 months of ibrutinib treatment. This chain joins TRBV11-2 and TRBJ2-1; maybe TRBD2 (5 bases). The clonotype originates from a human donor with chronic lymphocytic leukemia. In DNA, the CDR3 is TGTGCCAGCAGCCCACCGGGGTTCACCTACAATGAGCAGTTCTTC. Its protein product is CASSPPGFTYNEQFF.